The 31 T cell receptor beta chains below were found in one sample sequenced in a study of PD-1 blockade in classical Hodgkin lymphoma. Time point defined: newly diagnosed, previously untreated cHL patient sample. Profiled with immunoSEQ multiplex PCR; TCRdb holds only in-frame clones, not every one. This table holds 70,000 or so clones, approximately 93% found once. The sequenced sample was peripheral blood mononuclear cells (PBMCs). The origin of the receptors is a human donor with classical Hodgkin lymphoma.

V usage is TRBV9 and J usage is TRBJ2-3, with a possible D match to TRBD1 (6 bases). V shed 0 bases and J shed 0 bases, with 8 bases lying between them. This CDR3 spans 15 amino acids. Germline V gene data show CDR1 as SGDLS and CDR2 as YYNGEE. Here the CDR3 reads CASSVAGASTDTQYF. The CDR3 nucleotides are TGTGCCAGCAGCGTAGCAGGGGCTAGCACAGATACGCAGTATTTT.

The CDR3 nucleotides are TGTGCCACCAGCAGGGCGACAGGGAAGGGCACTGAAGCTTTCTTT. This codes for CATSRATGKGTEAFF. This chain joins TRBV15 and TRBJ1-1, with 7 bases lining up with TRBD1. The CDR3 is made up of 15 amino acids. V shed 3 bases, J shed 4 bases, and the junction held 8 bases outside the gene matches. CDR1 LNHNV and CDR2 YYDKDF come from the germline V gene (reference sequence).

The chain uses TRBV28 and TRBJ1-2, with D unresolved. The V gene's germline CDR1 is MDHEN and CDR2 SYDVKM. V shed 6 bases and J shed 9 bases, with 14 bases lying between them. The length of the CDR3 is 12 residues. The CDR3 DNA reads as TGTGCCAGCAGAGACACGCTGGGTAGCTACACCTTC. Residues: CASRDTLGSYTF.

The chain combines TRBV19 with TRBJ1-6; weak D call: TRBD1 (5 bases). This CDR3 is built from 14 residues. The ends were cut back, 4 bases at V and 7 bases at J, with 11 bases in the middle. Germline V gives CDR1 LNHDA, CDR2 SQIVND (reference sequence). CDR3 protein: CASSSTGPNSPLHF. The CDR3 DNA is TGTGCCAGTAGTAGCACGGGGCCGAATTCACCCCTCCACTTT.

A single count supports this clone. The chain employs TRBV30 and TRBJ2-3; 9 nucleotides line up with TRBD2. Germline V gene sequence: CDR1 GTSNPN, CDR2 SVGIG (reference sequence). The CDR3 is made up of 19 amino acids. Unmatched junction bases numbered 25, after V lost 7 bases and J lost 5 bases. CDR3 DNA: TGTGCCTTCCAGTCCAGAGGGCCCCCAGCAGCGGGGGGTAGAGATACGCAGTATTTT. Translated: CAFQSRGPPAAGGRDTQYF.

This chain links TRBV5-1 with TRBJ2-5; weak D call: TRBD2 (6 bases). This CDR3 has 15 amino acids. Germline V gene sequence: CDR1 SGHRS, CDR2 YFSETQ. Trimming took 4 bases from V and 2 from J, leaving 15 bases between them. DNA for the CDR3: TGCGCCAGCAGCCTGGGTGGACTATTTCAAGAGACCCAGTACTTC. It translates to CASSLGGLFQETQYF.

Of note for this clone: A read error may produce the germline difference seen at one junction end. The chain joins TRBV28 to TRBJ1-2, with D possibly being TRBD1 (6 bases). The CDR3 totals 13 residues. Looked up from germline, CDR1 is MDHEN and CDR2 is SYDVKM. The DNA for the CDR3 is TGTGCCAGCCGTTTCGGACAGCACTATGGCTACACCTTC. It specifies CASRFGQHYGYTF.

The V and J genes are TRBV2 and TRBJ1-2; D not certain. V was cut by 1 base and J by 8 bases, with 14 bases left in between. Germline V gives CDR1 SNHLY, CDR2 FYNNEI. The CDR3 has 14 amino acids. The CDR3 region is CASSEDMGIRGYTF. For the CDR3, the DNA is TGTGCCAGCAGTGAAGATATGGGAATTCGCGGCTACACCTTC.

CDR3 coding DNA: TGTGCCAGCAGCGTAGGGCCTCCGGGACTCATAGGAAACACCATATATTTT. Translated, it gives CASSVGPPGLIGNTIYF. The chain recombines TRBV9 with TRBJ1-3; a weak D match, TRBD1 (5 bases). CDR1 is SGDLS and CDR2 is YYNGEE in the germline V gene. Trimming cost V 0 bases and J 4 bases, with 17 bases left between them. The CDR3 loop spans 17 amino acids.

The chain combines TRBV2 with TRBJ1-3, with a tentative D call TRBD1 (5 bases). CDR3 length equals 12 residues. V shed 8 bases and J shed 13 bases, with 18 bases lying between them. Germline CDR1 is SNHLY and CDR2 is FYNNEI. The chain's CDR3 is CASGGGLTEIYF. The CDR3 DNA reads TGTGCCAGCGGAGGAGGTTTGACAGAGATATATTTT.

The V gene is TRBV6-5, the J gene TRBJ1-4; D remains unclear. The ends were cut back, 6 bases at V and 6 bases at J, with 14 bases in the middle. The length of the CDR3 is 14 residues. Germline-derived CDR1 and CDR2 are MNHEY and SVGAGI. The CDR3 sequence is CASRSFRPYEKLFF. The DNA of the CDR3 is TGTGCCAGCAGATCTTTCAGACCTTATGAAAAACTGTTTTTT.

This rearrangement joins TRBV29-1 to TRBJ2-5; tentative D call: TRBD1 (6 bases). Trimming pared 0 bases from V and 5 bases from J, leaving 13 bases between. The CDR3 length is 14 residues. Germline CDR1 and CDR2: SQVTM and ANQGSEA. CDR3 nucleotides: TGCAGCGTTGAAGAGGGGACACCCAGGGAGACCCAGTACTTC. Amino acid sequence: CSVEEGTPRETQYF.

The rearrangement joins TRBV5-1 to TRBJ1-1; TRBD1 might be the D (5 bases). CDR3 length: 16 amino acids. Germline V CDR1 and CDR2: SGHRS, YFSETQ. The V end was cut by 3 bases, the J end by 1 base, with 16 bases between. CDR3 bases: TGCGCCAGCAGCTCCGGCCCTCAGGGAGCGAACACTGAAGCTTTCTTT. Amino acids: CASSSGPQGANTEAFF. Full variable domain (outside the CDR3, taken from reference TRBV5-1 and TRBJ1-1): KAGVTQTPRYLIKTRGQQVTLSCSPISGHRSVSWYQQTPGQGLQFLFEYFSETQRNKGNFPGRFSGRQFSNSRSEMNVSTLELGDSALYLCASSSGPQGANTEAFFGQGTRLTVV.

The CDR3 DNA reads as TGTGCCAGCAGCTCGAGGTGGGCGTCGACCCAGTACTTC. It codes for CASSSRWASTQYF. V and J are TRBV11-3 and TRBJ2-5; D is undetermined. The CDR3 is 13 amino acids. Trimming left V 4 bases short and J 7 bases short, with 13 bases between. The V gene's germline CDR1 is SGHNT and CDR2 YENEEA.

The chain carries TRBV7-9 and TRBJ2-1; the D is unclear. The CDR3 totals 13 residues. The V gene lost 3 bases and the J gene lost 6 bases, with 9 bases spanning the gap. Germline CDR1 reads SEHNR; CDR2 reads FQNEAQ (reference sequence). In DNA form, the CDR3 reads TGTGCCAGCAGCTTGACCAGTATCAATGAGCAGTTCTTC. Translated, it gives CASSLTSINEQFF.

The genes are TRBV28 and TRBJ2-2; 9 bases match TRBD2. Germline CDR1 and CDR2: MDHEN and SYDVKM. There are 15 residues in the CDR3. J lost 2 bases, V lost 5 bases, and 3 bases had no gene match. Here the CDR3 reads CASSTGTSNTGELFF. The CDR3 region has the DNA TGTGCCAGCAGTACCGGGACTAGCAACACCGGGGAGCTGTTTTTT.

This chain connects TRBV5-4 to TRBJ2-7, with D possibly matching TRBD2 (6 bases). V shed 4 bases and J shed 7 bases, with 18 bases lying between them. CDR1 and CDR2 (germline): SGHNT, YYREEE (reference sequence). The CDR3 extends over 14 amino acids. The CDR3 coding sequence is TGTGCCAGCAGCCCTACTAGCCGTCTCACGGAGCAGTACTTC. This codes for CASSPTSRLTEQYF.

The gene calls are TRBV18 and TRBJ1-5; D gene ambiguous. The germline V gene has CDR1 KGHSH and CDR2 LQKENI. CDR3 length: 13 residues. The germline V and J ends were trimmed by 5 bases and 7 bases, with 12 bases remaining between them. CDR3 region: CASSNDRTQPQHF. The CDR3 DNA is TGTGCCAGCTCAAATGATAGAACACAGCCCCAGCATTTT.

The sample holds one count of this clone. The genes are TRBV7-2 and TRBJ1-1, with D perhaps TRBD1 (5 bases). The CDR3 sequence is 15 residues long. CDR1 is SGHTA, CDR2 FQGNSA, per germline. The V end lost 0 bases, the J end lost 2 bases, and 10 bases lay between the germline ends. CDR3 amino acids: CASSLARTPNTEAFF. The CDR3, as DNA: TGTGCCAGCAGCTTAGCGAGGACACCCAACACTGAAGCTTTCTTT.

The rearrangement joins TRBV7-7 to TRBJ2-3; the D call may be TRBD1 or TRBD2 (5 bases each). V gave up 1 base and J gave up 3 bases, with 11 bases separating them. This CDR3 has 15 amino acids. Germline CDR1 is SSHAT and CDR2 is FNYEAQ (reference sequence). CDR3 protein: CASSLGGGGTDTQYF. The CDR3 DNA is TGTGCCAGCAGCTTAGGGGGCGGAGGAACAGATACGCAGTATTTT. Based on the CDR3 plus reference TRBV7-7 and TRBJ2-3, the full variable domain is GAGVSQSPRYKVTKRGQDVTLRCDPISSHATLYWYQQALGQGPEFLTYFNYEAQPDKSGLPSDRFSAERPEGSISTLTIQRTEQRDSAMYRCASSLGGGGTDTQYFGPGTRLTVL.

This clone showed up just once. The rearrangement links TRBV7-2 to TRBJ2-7; tentatively, D is TRBD1 (5 bases). The CDR3 loop spans 14 amino acids. Trimming stripped 3 bases from V and 2 bases from J, with 11 bases between. CDR1 and CDR2 from the germline V gene are SGHTA and FQGNSA. CDR3 sequence (DNA): TGTGCCAGCAGCTTGGACGACAGACCCTACGAGCAGTACTTC. Amino acid sequence: CASSLDDRPYEQYF.

V gene TRBV11-2 combines with J gene TRBJ2-4; D remains ambiguous. Trimming left V 3 bases short and J 0 bases short, with 6 bases between. Germline V gene sequence: CDR1 SGHAT, CDR2 FQNNGV. This CDR3 is 14 amino acids long. The CDR3 DNA is TGTGCCAGCAGCTTGGCCTTAGCCAAAAACATTCAGTACTTC. Translating gives CASSLALAKNIQYF.

This sequence joins TRBV6-1 and TRBJ2-5; D possibly corresponds to TRBD2 (7 bases). This CDR3 comprises 14 residues. The V and J ends lost 1 base and 6 bases respectively, with 12 bases between them. The V gene's germline CDR1 is MNHNS and CDR2 SASEGT. This CDR3 is CASSEGGGRQTQYF. The CDR3 region has the DNA TGTGCCAGCAGTGAAGGGGGGGGGCGGCAGACCCAGTACTTC.

The rearrangement links TRBV7-9 to TRBJ1-3; D not certain. V was clipped by 5 bases and J by 3 bases, with 14 bases between them. Per germline, CDR1 SEHNR and CDR2 FQNEAQ (reference sequence). This CDR3 contains 15 residues. CDR3 nucleotide sequence: TGTGCCAGCAGCCCATCGGGTAGGAATGGAAACACCATATATTTT. Its translation: CASSPSGRNGNTIYF.

This sequence joins TRBV12-5 and TRBJ2-2; D ambiguous. The germline gives CDR1 LGHNT, CDR2 FRNRAP. CDR3 length: 18 amino acids. V was trimmed by 3 bases and J by 5 bases, leaving 22 bases between them. CDR3 bases: TGTGCTAGTGGTTTCCTACTTAGCACGGAGAGATTAACCGGGGAGCTGTTTTTT. It encodes CASGFLLSTERLTGELFF.

This chain joins TRBV5-1 and TRBJ2-7; 7 positions match TRBD1. Germline CDR1 SGHRS, CDR2 YFSETQ. The CDR3 consists of 14 residues. V lost 5 bases and J lost 0; bases outside the gene matches: 5. The CDR3 sequence: CASSRDRVSYEQYF. CDR3 nucleotides: TGCGCCAGCAGTCGAGACAGGGTCTCCTACGAGCAGTACTTC. Full variable domain (remainder filled in from reference TRBV5-1 and TRBJ2-7): KAGVTQTPRYLIKTRGQQVTLSCSPISGHRSVSWYQQTPGQGLQFLFEYFSETQRNKGNFPGRFSGRQFSNSRSEMNVSTLELGDSALYLCASSRDRVSYEQYFGPGTRLTVT.

The chain employs TRBV6-5 and TRBJ1-1; 10 bases match TRBD1. Per germline, CDR1 MNHEY and CDR2 SVGAGI. V was clipped by 6 bases and J by 2 bases; unmatched bases: 6. This CDR3 is built from 15 residues. CDR3 sequence reads: CASSPRDRGNTEAFF. Here the CDR3 DNA reads TGTGCCAGCAGCCCGAGGGACAGGGGAAACACTGAAGCTTTCTTT.

The chain employs TRBV2 and TRBJ1-4, with a tentative D call TRBD1 (6 bases). This CDR3 comprises 14 residues. Per germline, CDR1 SNHLY and CDR2 FYNNEI. V shed 6 bases and J shed 5 bases, with 13 bases lying between them. The CDR3 sequence: CASSKGQLNEKLFF. DNA of the CDR3: TGTGCCAGCAGCAAGGGACAACTAAATGAAAAACTGTTTTTT.

The chain combines TRBV2 with TRBJ2-5; the match to TRBD1 covers 7 bases. The DNA end favors TRBJ2-7, so the J call may be wrong. The CDR3 has 15 residues. Germline CDR1 is SNHLY and CDR2 is FYNNEI. The CDR3: CASSAEIGGDYEQYF. CDR3 coding DNA: TGTGCCAGCAGCGCTGAAATAGGGGGCGATTACGAGCAGTACTTC.

This chain uses TRBV6-6 with TRBJ2-5; perhaps TRBD2 as D (5 bases). V lost 2 bases and J lost 1, with 8 bases in between. The CDR3 sequence is 14 residues long. CDR1 is MNHNY, CDR2 SVGAGI, per germline (reference sequence). This CDR3 reads CASSYDYFQETQYF. DNA for the CDR3: TGTGCCAGCAGTTACGACTATTTCCAAGAGACCCAGTACTTC.

The chain joins TRBV28 to TRBJ1-2; 7 nucleotides align to TRBD1. Germline CDR1 MDHEN, CDR2 SYDVKM. CDR3 length: 15 residues. Trimming at V came to 2 bases and at J to 3 bases, leaving 6 bases not matched to a gene. This CDR3 is CASSLAGTDYYGYTF. In DNA form, the CDR3 reads TGTGCCAGCAGTTTAGCGGGGACAGACTACTATGGCTACACCTTC.